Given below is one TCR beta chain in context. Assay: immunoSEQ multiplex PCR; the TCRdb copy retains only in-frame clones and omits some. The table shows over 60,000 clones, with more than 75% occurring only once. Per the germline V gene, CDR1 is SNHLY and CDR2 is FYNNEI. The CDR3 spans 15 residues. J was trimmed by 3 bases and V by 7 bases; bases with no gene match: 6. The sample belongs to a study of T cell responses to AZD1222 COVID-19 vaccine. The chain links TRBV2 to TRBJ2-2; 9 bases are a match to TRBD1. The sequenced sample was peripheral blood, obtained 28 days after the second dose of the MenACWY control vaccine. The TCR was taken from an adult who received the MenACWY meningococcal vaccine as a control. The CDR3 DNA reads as TGTGCCAGCACCCCGGGACAGGGCGACACCGGGGAGCTGTTTTTT. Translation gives CASTPGQGDTGELFF.